This entry lists 25 T cell receptor beta chains sequenced from one sample in a study of CD8+ T cells in alopecia areata. Treatment of the sample: oral pan-JAK inhibitor, 5-10 mg twice daily. RNA was isolated and reverse transcribed to cDNA, the sequencing template. Using immunoSEQ multiplex PCR, the repertoire was profiled, and TCRdb retains in-frame clones only, with some absent. The sample lists over 250,000 clones; 45% to 70% were seen once. This specimen consisted of CD4+ T cells sorted from blood, obtained at approximately week 52, from a patient treated with tofacitinib. The origin of the receptors is a human donor with alopecia areata.

This clone came up a few times. The rearrangement uses TRBV4-2 and TRBJ2-5; a weak D match, TRBD1 (5 bases). In germline, CDR1 is LGHNA, CDR2 YNFKEQ. The CDR3 covers 15 residues. The V gene lost 2 bases and the J gene lost 3 bases, with 13 bases spanning the gap. For the CDR3, the DNA is TGTGCCAGCAGCCAACCGGCCAGGGAAGAAGAGACCCAGTACTTC. Residues: CASSQPAREEETQYF.

This chain uses TRBV29-1 with TRBJ1-1; D gene unclear. V lost 7 bases to trimming and J lost 2 bases, with 5 bases between them. The CDR3 is made up of 10 amino acids. Per germline, CDR1 SQVTM and CDR2 ANQGSEA. As DNA, the CDR3 is TGCAGCGCAATAAACACTGAAGCTTTCTTT. Its translation: CSAINTEAFF.

The chain recombines TRBV4-2 with TRBJ1-2; TRBD1 aligns across 7 bases. This CDR3 has 14 residues. Germline values: CDR1 LGHNA, CDR2 YNFKEQ. With 2 bases clipped from V and 4 bases from J, the junction kept 4 bases outside the gene matches. The chain's CDR3 is CASSQRGRVYGYTF. CDR3 bases: TGTGCCAGCAGCCAAAGGGGGCGCGTCTATGGCTACACCTTC.

In its sample, this clone was seen a few times. J is TRBJ2-7 and V is TRBV9; possible D gene TRBD2, 6 bases. Per the germline V gene, CDR1 is SGDLS and CDR2 is YYNGEE. V shed 0 bases and J shed 6 bases, with 10 bases lying between them. The CDR3 covers 13 residues. In nucleotides, the CDR3 is TGTGCCAGCAGCGTAGGAGGAGGGGTCGAGCAGTACTTC. Translated: CASSVGGGVEQYF.

The chain employs TRBV2 and TRBJ2-5, with 7 bases lining up with TRBD1. Germline values: CDR1 SNHLY, CDR2 FYNNEI. The CDR3 has 12 amino acids. Germline trimming cut 6 bases from V and 7 bases from J; bases unmatched to any gene: 5. CDR3 sequence (DNA): TGTGCCAGCAGGGGACAGTTCAGGACCCAGTACTTC. Amino acid sequence: CASRGQFRTQYF.

This clone was counted only a few times. This sequence joins TRBV10-3 and TRBJ2-5; no firm D call. The CDR3 has 11 residues. Trimming pared 5 bases from V and 5 bases from J, leaving 6 bases between. Germline V gene lookup returns CDR1 ENHRY and CDR2 SYGVKD. This CDR3 reads CAISQRETQYF. In DNA form, the CDR3 reads TGTGCCATCAGTCAGAGGGAGACCCAGTACTTC.

On this clone itself: One base away lies a much larger clone, so this may be a sequencing read error. The same CDR3 can be traced to other DNA sequences in this sample. The V gene is TRBV6-5, the J gene TRBJ1-2, with 10 bases identical to TRBD1. This CDR3 region has 13 residues. Germline loops: CDR1 MNHEY, CDR2 SVGAGI. V dropped 6 bases and J dropped 4; count of bases not matched to a gene: 2. CDR3 sequence (DNA): TGTGCCAGCAGCCGGGACAGGGGCTATGGCTACACCTTC. As protein: CASSRDRGYGYTF.

This clone came up a few times. V is TRBV30 and J is TRBJ1-2, with a tentative D call TRBD1 (5 bases). V was shortened by 0 bases and J by 4 bases, with 12 bases between the two germline ends. This CDR3 contains 14 residues. The V gene's germline CDR1 is GTSNPN and CDR2 SVGIG (reference sequence). This chain's CDR3 is CAWSVRGRFYGYTF. The CDR3 DNA follows: TGTGCCTGGAGTGTACGGGGCAGGTTCTATGGCTACACCTTC.

A remark on this clone: Other DNA sequences in this sample translate to the same CDR3. V is TRBV6-6 and J is TRBJ1-2, with D unclear. The germline V and J ends were trimmed by 0 bases and 3 bases, with 11 bases remaining between them. Per the germline V gene, CDR1 is MNHNY and CDR2 is SVGAGI (reference sequence). The CDR3 contains 15 residues. As DNA, the CDR3 is TGTGCCAGCAGTTACTCATGGGGTGGCGACTATGGCTACACCTTC. Translating it yields CASSYSWGGDYGYTF.

In regard to this clone: This sample also contains other DNA sequences that code for the same CDR3. The chain has TRBV29-1 and TRBJ1-2, with 7 bases lining up with TRBD1. CDR1 is SQVTM and CDR2 is ANQGSEA in the germline V gene. V lost 3 bases and J lost 5; bases outside the gene matches: 3. The CDR3 is 12 residues long. The CDR3 spells CSVDAGGYGYTF. In DNA, the CDR3 is TGCAGCGTTGACGCAGGGGGGTATGGCTACACCTTC.

The J gene is TRBJ1-5, the V gene TRBV30; tentative D call: TRBD1 (6 bases). Germline values: CDR1 GTSNPN, CDR2 SVGIG (reference sequence). V was clipped by 5 bases and J by 5 bases, with 13 bases between them. The CDR3 is made up of 13 amino acids. Written as DNA, the CDR3 is TGTGCCTGGGCAACAGGGATAGATCAGCCCCAGCATTTT. Encoded protein: CAWATGIDQPQHF. The complete variable domain, with remaining parts taken from reference TRBV30 and TRBJ1-5, reads SQTIHQWPATLVQPVGSPLSLECTVEGTSNPNLYWYRQAAGRGLQLLFYSVGIGQISSEVPQNLSASRPQDRQFILSSKKLLLSDSGFYLCAWATGIDQPQHFGDGTRLSIL.

The chain employs TRBV18 and TRBJ2-5; D ambiguous. Trimming left V 3 bases short and J 7 bases short, with 24 bases between. The germline gives CDR1 KGHSH, CDR2 LQKENI. This CDR3 contains 17 residues. The chain's CDR3 is CASSPPGAAVLPGTQYF. In DNA, the CDR3 is TGTGCCAGCTCACCCCCCGGTGCGGCGGTCCTCCCAGGGACCCAGTACTTC.

This clone was seen a handful of times. The chain employs TRBV5-1 and TRBJ2-3, with 8 bases identical to TRBD2. V lost 3 bases and J lost 1; bases outside the gene matches: 10. The CDR3 contains 17 residues. Germline V lookup: CDR1 SGHRS, CDR2 YFSETQ. Here the CDR3 DNA reads TGCGCCAGCAGCTCCCGGGGCGCGGGGGGCGGCACAGATACGCAGTATTTT. The encoded protein is CASSSRGAGGGTDTQYF.

The V and J genes are TRBV27 and TRBJ1-4; weak D call: TRBD1 (6 bases). Germline CDR1 MNHEY, CDR2 SMNVEV (reference sequence). This CDR3 spans 16 amino acids. V lost 2 bases to trimming and J lost 3 bases, with 13 bases between them. CDR3 nucleotides: TGTGCCAGCAGTTTAATCCCCCGGACAGCTAATGAAAAACTGTTTTTT. It yields the protein CASSLIPRTANEKLFF. The full variable domain, rest sourced from reference TRBV27 and TRBJ1-4, is EAQVTQNPRYLITVTGKKLTVTCSQNMNHEYMSWYRQDPGLGLRQIYYSMNVEVTDKGDVPEGYKVSRKEKRNFPLILESPSPNQTSLYFCASSLIPRTANEKLFFGSGTQLSVL.

This rearrangement joins TRBV2 to TRBJ2-3; D is uncertain. Germline CDR1 SNHLY, CDR2 FYNNEI. CDR3 length: 15 amino acids. Trimming took 2 bases from V and 2 from J, leaving 11 bases between them. CDR3 residues: CASSELGQFTDTQYF. The CDR3 nucleotides read TGTGCCAGCAGTGAATTAGGGCAGTTCACAGATACGCAGTATTTT. Full variable domain (rest looked up from reference TRBV2 and TRBJ2-3): EPEVTQTPSHQVTQMGQEVILRCVPISNHLYFYWYRQILGQKVEFLVSFYNNEISEKSEIFDDQFSVERPDGSNFTLKIRSTKLEDSAMYFCASSELGQFTDTQYFGPGTRLTVL.

This clone was recorded a few times. The gene calls are TRBV29-1 and TRBJ2-5; D is undetermined. The V end lost 7 bases, the J end lost 0 bases, and 9 bases lay between the germline ends. Germline loops: CDR1 SQVTM, CDR2 ANQGSEA. The CDR3 has 12 amino acids. CDR3 bases: TGCAGCGCCCTCCGGGACCAAGAGACCCAGTACTTC. Its protein product is CSALRDQETQYF. The complete variable domain, with remaining parts taken from reference TRBV29-1 and TRBJ2-5, reads SAVISQKPSRDICQRGTSLTIQCQVDSQVTMMFWYRQQPGQSLTLIATANQGSEATYESGFVIDKFPISRPNLTFSTLTVSNMSPEDSSIYLCSALRDQETQYFGPGTRLLVL.

This sequence joins TRBV7-2 and TRBJ2-1; 9 bases match TRBD2. CDR3 length: 14 residues. Germline loops: CDR1 SGHTA, CDR2 FQGNSA. Losses at the gene ends were 1 base for V and 6 bases for J; bases not matched to a gene: 1. For the CDR3, the DNA is TGTGCCAGCAGCTTAGGCGGGGGGGCCAATGAGCAGTTCTTC. Residues: CASSLGGGANEQFF.

The rearrangement uses TRBV7-3 and TRBJ2-3; D possibly corresponds to TRBD1 (6 bases). Deletions cut 3 bases from V and 6 bases from J, with 16 bases between. This CDR3 has 15 amino acids. Germline V gene sequence: CDR1 SGHTA, CDR2 FQGTGA. The CDR3 protein is CASSFPGQPGDTQYF. CDR3 coding DNA: TGTGCCAGCAGCTTCCCCGGACAGCCTGGGGATACGCAGTATTTT.

J is TRBJ2-1 and V is TRBV5-1; TRBD2 matches 7 bases. V lost 2 bases, J lost 0 bases, and 5 bases stayed unmatched. CDR3 length: 16 amino acids. Germline CDR1 is SGHRS and CDR2 is YFSETQ. The CDR3 sequence: CASSLGRGSSYNEQFF. CDR3 DNA sequence: TGCGCCAGCAGCTTAGGGCGGGGGAGCTCCTACAATGAGCAGTTCTTC.

The V call is TRBV9, the J call TRBJ1-2, with D perhaps matching TRBD1 (5 bases). Trimming took off 4 bases at V and 4 bases at J, with 11 bases between the two ends. The length of the CDR3 is 13 residues. From germline, CDR1 is SGDLS and CDR2 YYNGEE. The CDR3 region has the DNA TGTGCCAGCAGCCCCCAGGGACTCTATGGCTACACCTTC. Residues: CASSPQGLYGYTF. The full variable domain, in which reference TRBV9 and TRBJ1-2 provide the parts outside the CDR3, is DSGVTQTPKHLITATGQRVTLRCSPRSGDLSVYWYQQSLDQGLQFLIQYYNGEERAKGNILERFSAQQFPDLHSELNLSSLELGDSALYFCASSPQGLYGYTFGSGTRLTVV.

The rearrangement joins TRBV10-3 to TRBJ2-5, with 8 bases identical to TRBD1. With 5 bases clipped from V and 0 bases from J, the junction kept 5 bases outside the gene matches. Germline values: CDR1 ENHRY, CDR2 SYGVKD. This CDR3 is built from 15 residues. Here the CDR3 DNA reads TGTGCCATCAGTAAGACGGACAGGGACCAAGAGACCCAGTACTTC. Protein product: CAISKTDRDQETQYF.

This chain links TRBV2 with TRBJ2-6; D not certain. The CDR3 covers 16 residues. Germline-derived CDR1 and CDR2 are SNHLY and FYNNEI. V shed 4 bases and J shed 0 bases, with 10 bases lying between them. DNA of the CDR3: TGTGCCAGCAGTGGCCAAGGTAGCTCTGGGGCCAACGTCCTGACTTTC. Translating gives CASSGQGSSGANVLTF.

This chain joins TRBV4-3 and TRBJ2-3, with 8 bases fitting TRBD2. Losses at the gene ends were 2 bases for V and 6 bases for J; bases not matched to a gene: 16. The CDR3 is made up of 18 amino acids. The V gene's germline CDR1 is LGHNA and CDR2 YSLEER. CDR3 sequence: CASSQRLGNIAGRDTQYF. CDR3 nucleotides: TGCGCCAGCAGCCAAAGGCTTGGGAACATAGCGGGGAGGGATACGCAGTATTTT.

This clone has only a few counts. The chain links TRBV6-5 to TRBJ2-7; D gene unclear. Between the trimmed V and J ends, which lost 8 bases and 6 bases, there was a span of 14 bases. This CDR3 region has 12 residues. Germline values: CDR1 MNHEY, CDR2 SVGAGI. The CDR3 protein is CASSRSSGEQYF. CDR3 in DNA: TGTGCCAGCTCCCGCTCGTCCGGCGAGCAGTACTTC.

The chain joins TRBV13 to TRBJ2-7; 9 bases fit TRBD1. The ends lost 5 bases at V and 3 bases at J; junction bases unmatched: 11. This CDR3 is built from 16 residues. The germline V gene has CDR1 PRHDT and CDR2 FYEKMQ (reference sequence). CDR3 sequence reads: CASSGGGPGQGYEQYF. CDR3 nucleotides: TGTGCCAGCAGCGGAGGAGGTCCGGGACAGGGCTACGAGCAGTACTTC.